A selection of T cell receptor beta chains follows, all from one sample in a study of CD8 T cells in ankylosing spondylitis. In TCRdb, the 5' RACE reads were re-called with MiXCR into one record per CDR3 protein. The sample holds about 750,000 distinct CDR3 sequences, around 19% seen once. Sequenced material: blood, either unsorted or a sorted T cell fraction (not recorded which). The origin of the receptors is a male donor with ankylosing spondylitis. The CDR3 runs from the conserved cysteine through the conserved F or W. D genes are given only for firm matches. The size entry is marked missing in some rows and otherwise reads once, few, many or a size class.

14	TRBV20-1	TRBJ2-2	TRBD2	.	TGCAGTGCTAGAGCGGGAGGGGTGGTCGGGGAGCTGTTTTTT	CSARAGGVVGELFF
11	TRBV2	TRBJ2-1	.	few	TGTGCCAGCAGTGAGCCCATCCGGCGGTTCTTC	CASSEPIRRFF
13	TRBV5-1	TRBJ2-7	TRBD2	few	TGCGCCAGCGGGCGGGGGGGCCGGGACGAGCAGTACTTC	CASGRGGRDEQYF
14	TRBV5-1	TRBJ2-5	.	few	TGCGCCAGCAGCATTACCTACGGGTCCGAGACCCAGTACTTC	CASSITYGSETQYF
14	TRBV5-1	TRBJ2-3	.	few	TGCGCCAGCAGCCTCGGGACTTTCACAGATACGCAGTATTTT	CASSLGTFTDTQYF
15	TRBV29-1	TRBJ2-1	TRBD2	.	TGCAGCGTTGAAAGATACCTAGCGGAGCACAATGAGCAGTTCTTC	CSVERYLAEHNEQFF
13	TRBV6-1	TRBJ1-1	.	few	TGTGCCAGCAGTACCGGGGGTGTCGCTGAAGCTTTCTTT	CASSTGGVAEAFF
16	TRBV4-2	TRBJ2-3	.	few	TGTGCCAGCAGCCGCCAGGCTACCCCTGGGGCAGATACGCAGTATTTT	CASSRQATPGADTQYF
14	TRBV12-3/TRBV12-4	TRBJ1-4	TRBD1	many	TGTGCCAGCACCCGGGACAGGGTGGAGGAAAAACTGTTTTTT	CASTRDRVEEKLFF
14	TRBV3-1	TRBJ2-2	.	.	TGTGCCAGCGGGACATGGGGGATCGCCGGGGAGCTGTTTTTT	CASGTWGIAGELFF
14	TRBV29-1	TRBJ2-2	TRBD1	few	TGCAGCGTGGGGGACAGCCTTAGGACCGGGGAGCTGTTTTTT	CSVGDSLRTGELFF
15	TRBV5-1	TRBJ2-1	TRBD2	.	TGCGCCAGCAGCACGACTAGCGGGAGCGAGAATGAGCAGTTCTTC	CASSTTSGSENEQFF
14	TRBV6-4	TRBJ2-3	.	few	TGTGCCAGCAGTGACGGGGAGGGGGCAAATACGCAGTATTTT	CASSDGEGANTQYF
15	TRBV5-1	TRBJ2-1	.	.	TGCGCCAGCAGACCCGACAGGAGTTTCTACAATGAGCAGTTCTTC	CASRPDRSFYNEQFF
17	TRBV6-1	TRBJ2-3	TRBD1	few	TGTGCCAGCAGTGAAGCGCTTGGACAGGGTCTGACAGATACGCAGTATTTT	CASSEALGQGLTDTQYF
15	TRBV7-6	TRBJ2-3	TRBD2	.	TGTGCCAGCAGTAAACTAGCGGGTGGCACAGATACGCAGTATTTT	CASSKLAGGTDTQYF
14	TRBV7-2	TRBJ2-7	.	.	TGTGCCAGCAGCCTCCAGGGAGGTAACTACGAGCAGTACTTC	CASSLQGGNYEQYF
15	TRBV6-1	TRBJ1-5	TRBD1	few	TGTGCCAGCAGTAAAGACAGGGGAGGCAATCAGCCCCAGCATTTT	CASSKDRGGNQPQHF
12	TRBV12-3/TRBV12-4	TRBJ1-1	TRBD1	few	TGTGCCAGCAGTTTAGGACAGGGGAGAGCTTTCTTT	CASSLGQGRAFF
15	TRBV10-3	TRBJ2-5	.	few	TGTGCCATCAGTGAGTCGGGGCAGGTGGCCGGGACCCAGTACTTC	CAISESGQVAGTQYF
16	TRBV20-1	TRBJ1-3	.	few	TGCAGTGCAGGGGACCGTGGGACGAGCTCTGGAAACACCATATATTTT	CSAGDRGTSSGNTIYF
17	TRBV7-3	TRBJ2-1	TRBD2	.	TGTGCCAGCAGCTTACTAGCGGGAGCCCCCTCCTACAATGAGCAGTTCTTC	CASSLLAGAPSYNEQFF
13	TRBV12-3/TRBV12-4	TRBJ1-2	.	few	TGTGCCAGCAGTTTCGGGGGGACCTATGGCTACACCTTC	CASSFGGTYGYTF
17	TRBV6-5	TRBJ2-1	.	few	TGTGCCAGCAGTTACTCGACCCAGCGACTCTCCTACAATGAGCAGTTCTTC	CASSYSTQRLSYNEQFF
13	TRBV27	TRBJ2-7	.	.	TGTGCCAGCCGTGACCGTGCGGGCTACGAGCAGTACTTC	CASRDRAGYEQYF
13	TRBV27	TRBJ1-1	.	many	TGTGCCAGCAGTTTTTCGATGAACACTGAAGCTTTCTTT	CASSFSMNTEAFF
11	TRBV6-5	TRBJ1-1	.	.	TGTGCCAGCAGTTATCTTGGGCAAGCTTTCTTT	CASSYLGQAFF